This TCR beta chain was profiled in a study of CD4 T cells in relation to SARS-CoV-2 and coronaviruses. The CDR3 is made up of 13 amino acids. V lost 2 bases, J lost 9 bases, and 5 bases stayed unmatched. The germline V gene has CDR1 KGHSH and CDR2 LQKENI. A remark on this clone: Its antigen is still unknown.

Method: immunoSEQ multiplex PCR; TCRdb's copy keeps in-frame clones and lacks some. The sample has about 37,000 clones; 80% to 90% are singletons. Regarding the study as a whole: Each donor contributed either pre-pandemic or post-infection samples, not both. No crossreactivity against non-spike viral proteins was tested here.

The receptor comes from an adult with COVID-19. The chain joins TRBV18 to TRBJ1-1, with 8 bases aligning to TRBD1. Sequencing was done on a sample of memory CD4+ T cells from PBMCs. CDR3 DNA sequence: TGTGCCAGCTCACCATCGGGACAGGTAAAAGCTTTCTTT. Protein: CASSPSGQVKAFF.